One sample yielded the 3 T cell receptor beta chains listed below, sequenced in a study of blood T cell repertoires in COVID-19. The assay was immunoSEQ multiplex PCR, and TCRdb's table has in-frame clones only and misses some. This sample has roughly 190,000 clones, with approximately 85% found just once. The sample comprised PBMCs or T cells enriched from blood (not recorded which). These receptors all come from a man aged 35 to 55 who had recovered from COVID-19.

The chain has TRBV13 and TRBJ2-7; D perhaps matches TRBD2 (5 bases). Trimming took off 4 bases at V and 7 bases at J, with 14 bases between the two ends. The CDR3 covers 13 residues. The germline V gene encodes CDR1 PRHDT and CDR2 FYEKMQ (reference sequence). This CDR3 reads CASSSRLPGEQYF. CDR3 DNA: TGTGCCAGCAGCTCTCGGCTTCCGGGGGAGCAGTACTTC.

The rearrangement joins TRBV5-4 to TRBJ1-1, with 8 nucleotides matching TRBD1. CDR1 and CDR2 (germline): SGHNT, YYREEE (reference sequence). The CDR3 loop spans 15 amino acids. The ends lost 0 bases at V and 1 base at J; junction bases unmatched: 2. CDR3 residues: CASSLAGTGNTEAFF. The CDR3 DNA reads TGTGCCAGCAGCTTGGCTGGGACAGGGAACACTGAAGCTTTCTTT. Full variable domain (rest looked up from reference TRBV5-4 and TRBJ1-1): ETGVTQSPTHLIKTRGQQVTLRCSSQSGHNTVSWYQQALGQGPQFIFQYYREEENGRGNFPPRFSGLQFPNYSSELNVNALELDDSALYLCASSLAGTGNTEAFFGQGTRLTVV.

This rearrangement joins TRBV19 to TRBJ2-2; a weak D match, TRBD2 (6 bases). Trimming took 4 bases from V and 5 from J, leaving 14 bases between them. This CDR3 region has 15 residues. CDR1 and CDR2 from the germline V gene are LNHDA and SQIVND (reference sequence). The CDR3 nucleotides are TGTGCCAGTAGTACTGGGGCGGGAAGGACCGGGGAGCTGTTTTTT. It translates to CASSTGAGRTGELFF.